These 25 T cell receptor beta chains share one sample of origin, sequenced in a study of shared clonotypes between healthy human individuals. Profiled with immunoSEQ multiplex PCR; TCRdb holds only in-frame clones, not every one. The repertoire holds under 150,000 clones, with about 70% as singletons. Sample: memory CD8+ T cells sorted from blood. Described subset: CD45RO+ cells pooled with CCR7-negative TemRA cells. These receptors were taken from a woman in her twenties or thirties in good health.

The rearrangement joins TRBV27 to TRBJ1-2, with a tentative D call TRBD1 (6 bases). V dropped 2 bases and J dropped 3 bases, with 10 bases sitting between them. The length of the CDR3 is 14 residues. Germline V gene lookup returns CDR1 MNHEY and CDR2 SMNVEV (reference sequence). CDR3 coding DNA: TGTGCCAGCAGTTTACAGGGGATGCACTATGGCTACACCTTC. The encoded protein is CASSLQGMHYGYTF.

The chain uses TRBV6-6 and TRBJ2-1, with D hard to call. Trimming removed 0 bases from V and 10 bases from J, with 10 bases in between. This CDR3 is built from 13 residues. The germline V gene has CDR1 MNHNY and CDR2 SVGAGI (reference sequence). DNA for the CDR3: TGTGCCAGCAGTTACTCTTCAACACCGGAGCAGTTCTTC. It specifies CASSYSSTPEQFF.

This clone was recorded a few times. V and J are TRBV6-4 and TRBJ2-6; D is ambiguous. The ends were cut back, 9 bases at V and 2 bases at J, with 11 bases in the middle. The CDR3 length is 14 residues. Germline CDR1 reads MRHNA; CDR2 reads SNTAGT. The CDR3 here is CASTSDPGANVLTF. In nucleotides, the CDR3 is TGTGCCAGTACCTCAGATCCTGGGGCCAACGTCCTGACTTTC.

Only one count was recorded for this clone. The rearrangement joins TRBV5-1 to TRBJ2-1, with D maybe TRBD1 (6 bases). Germline-derived CDR1 and CDR2 are SGHRS and YFSETQ. Between the trimmed V and J ends, which lost 0 bases and 3 bases, there was a span of 10 bases. There are 15 residues in the CDR3. CDR3 residues: CASSLEQGHYNEQFF. The CDR3 DNA sequence: TGCGCCAGCAGCTTGGAGCAGGGACACTACAATGAGCAGTTCTTC.

This clone is a singleton in its sample. The chain links TRBV5-1 to TRBJ2-1; 7 bases are shared with TRBD1. The CDR3 has 15 residues. The junction had 9 bases not matched to a gene; V was cut back by 2 bases and J by 7 bases. Per the germline V gene, CDR1 is SGHRS and CDR2 is YFSETQ. CDR3 coding DNA: TGCGCCAGCAGCTTAGGACAGGTTTTGCCGAATGAGCAGTTCTTC. Translation: CASSLGQVLPNEQFF.

The rearrangement links TRBV27 to TRBJ2-7, with 10 bases that match TRBD1. The trim removed 8 bases at V and 1 base at J, leaving 8 bases unmatched. The CDR3 is made up of 15 amino acids. The germline gives CDR1 MNHEY, CDR2 SMNVEV (reference sequence). CDR3 residues: CASSPGTGASYEQYF. Written as DNA, the CDR3 is TGTGCCAGCTCCCCCGGGACAGGGGCTTCCTACGAGCAGTACTTC.

CDR3 sequence: CASRSGLNTGELFF. Written as DNA, the CDR3 is TGTGCCAGCAGGTCAGGGCTGAACACCGGGGAGCTGTTTTTT. The chain carries TRBV6-1 and TRBJ2-2, with a tentative D call TRBD1 (5 bases). Germline values: CDR1 MNHNS, CDR2 SASEGT. The CDR3 runs to 14 residues. V was trimmed by 6 bases and J by 1 base, leaving 9 bases between them.

The chain combines TRBV28 with TRBJ2-2; D is unresolved. V gave up 3 bases and J gave up 8 bases, with 13 bases separating them. This CDR3 has 14 amino acids. Germline CDR1 is MDHEN and CDR2 is SYDVKM. CDR3 protein: CASSLITRVGELFF. In DNA, the CDR3 is TGTGCCAGCAGTTTGATAACCCGGGTGGGGGAGCTGTTTTTT.

The chain joins TRBV6-6 to TRBJ2-3; D might be TRBD1 or TRBD2, each matching 5 bases. There are 14 residues in the CDR3. Trimming stripped 4 bases from V and 2 bases from J, with 10 bases between. In germline, CDR1 is MNHNY, CDR2 SVGAGI (reference sequence). CDR3 in amino acids: CASSFRDLTDTQYF. In nucleotides, the CDR3 is TGTGCCAGCAGTTTCCGGGACCTCACAGATACGCAGTATTTT.

This clone was observed a few times. The rearrangement links TRBV7-8 to TRBJ1-1; TRBD1 matches at 9 bases. Germline-derived CDR1 and CDR2 are SGHVS and FQNEAQ. CDR3 length: 15 residues. V was clipped by 2 bases and J by 1 base; unmatched bases: 2. The CDR3, as DNA: TGTGCCAGCAGCTTATCGGACAGGGGGAACACTGAAGCTTTCTTT. Protein: CASSLSDRGNTEAFF.

The V and J genes are TRBV7-3 and TRBJ2-1, with 7 bases matching TRBD1. This CDR3 comprises 16 residues. The germline V gene encodes CDR1 SGHTA and CDR2 FQGTGA. The V and J ends lost 1 base and 3 bases, in that order; junction bases with no gene match: 6. This CDR3 reads CASSLNPGQLYNEQFF. The CDR3 DNA is TGTGCCAGCAGCTTAAACCCGGGACAGCTCTACAATGAGCAGTTCTTC.

V gene TRBV10-3 combines with J gene TRBJ2-7, with a possible D match to TRBD2 (5 bases). The germline V gene has CDR1 ENHRY and CDR2 SYGVKD. This CDR3 is 12 amino acids long. Trimming shortened V by 2 bases and J by 12 bases, and 14 bases separated the two germline ends. The CDR3 sequence: CAISEPWTSMYF. The DNA for the CDR3 is TGTGCCATCAGTGAGCCTTGGACTTCTATGTACTTC.

In this sample, this clone turned up a few times. The CDR3 spells CASSLGRALETQYF. The CDR3 DNA follows: TGTGCCAGCAGCTTGGGACGGGCCCTGGAGACCCAGTACTTC. V usage is TRBV5-5 and J usage is TRBJ2-5; D is ambiguous. The CDR3 runs 14 residues. Germline V gene data show CDR1 as SGHKS and CDR2 as YYEKEE (reference sequence). The V end lost 0 bases, the J end lost 5 bases, and 11 bases lay between the germline ends.

The rearrangement links TRBV10-2 to TRBJ2-1; TRBD2 might be the D (5 bases). Trimming shortened V by 0 bases and J by 5 bases, and 11 bases separated the two germline ends. The CDR3 has 15 amino acids. Germline-derived CDR1 and CDR2 are WSHSY and SAAADI. This CDR3 is CASSESRLADNEQFF. CDR3 nucleotides: TGCGCCAGCAGTGAGTCGAGGCTAGCTGACAATGAGCAGTTCTTC.

Points on this clone: The sample contains more than one DNA sequence encoding this CDR3. The J gene is TRBJ2-6, the V gene TRBV7-9; D call uncertain. The CDR3 is 15 amino acids. V was cut by 6 bases and J by 0 bases, with 9 bases left in between. The germline V gene encodes CDR1 SEHNR and CDR2 FQNEAQ (reference sequence). In nucleotides, the CDR3 is TGTGCCAGCAGTTCCGACAACTCTGGGGCCAACGTCCTGACTTTC. Translation: CASSSDNSGANVLTF.

J is TRBJ2-2 and V is TRBV11-2, with a tentative D call TRBD2 (6 bases). The CDR3 sequence is 14 residues long. V was pared by 1 base and J by 8 bases, with 11 bases between. Germline V CDR1 and CDR2: SGHAT, FQNNGV. The CDR3 protein is CASSLAGREGELFF. As DNA, the CDR3 is TGTGCCAGCAGCTTAGCCGGGAGAGAGGGGGAGCTGTTTTTT. The whole variable domain, filled in from reference TRBV11-2 and TRBJ2-2, reads EAGVAQSPRYKIIEKRQSVAFWCNPISGHATLYWYQQILGQGPKLLIQFQNNGVVDDSQLPKDRFSAERLKGVDSTLKIQPAKLEDSAVYLCASSLAGREGELFFGEGSRLTVL.

This clone was detected only a few times. The V call is TRBV5-1, the J call TRBJ2-7; 8 positions match TRBD2. CDR3 length: 13 amino acids. Germline trimming cut 5 bases from V and 3 bases from J; bases unmatched to any gene: 4. The germline gives CDR1 SGHRS, CDR2 YFSETQ. The CDR3: CASRLAVDYEQYF. CDR3 sequence (DNA): TGCGCCAGCAGACTAGCGGTTGACTACGAGCAGTACTTC.

This chain connects TRBV29-1 to TRBJ2-3; 7 positions match TRBD2. V lost 4 bases and J lost 2; bases outside the gene matches: 6. CDR3 length equals 14 residues. Germline V gene sequence: CDR1 SQVTM, CDR2 ANQGSEA. The CDR3: CSVGSGTSTDTQYF. In nucleotides, the CDR3 is TGCAGCGTTGGGAGCGGGACCTCCACAGATACGCAGTATTTT.

CDR3 sequence: CASTSNRGQGSYEQYF. The DNA of the CDR3 is TGTGCCAGCACTTCGAATAGGGGACAGGGCTCCTACGAGCAGTACTTC. The J gene is TRBJ2-7, the V gene TRBV25-1, with 9 bases identical to TRBD1. V lost 7 bases and J lost 0; bases outside the gene matches: 10. CDR1 and CDR2 from the germline V gene are MGHDK and SYGVNS. The CDR3 has 16 residues.

In regard to this clone: The same CDR3 arises from other DNA sequences in this sample as well. This sequence joins TRBV15 and TRBJ1-4; a weak D match, TRBD1 (5 bases). Trimming left V 3 bases short and J 7 bases short, with 15 bases between. The CDR3 contains 15 residues. Germline V lookup: CDR1 LNHNV, CDR2 YYDKDF (reference sequence). CDR3 bases: TGTGCCACCAGCAGCGAGAGAGGGGCGAGTGAAAAACTGTTTTTT. Its translation: CATSSERGASEKLFF.

This CDR3 reads CASSPGTGEIHEQYF. The CDR3, as DNA: TGTGCCAGCAGCCCGGGGACAGGGGAAATCCACGAGCAGTACTTC. The chain is built from TRBV7-9 and TRBJ2-5; TRBD1 agrees at 10 bases. The J call may be in error: the DNA end matches TRBJ2-7 better. There are 15 residues in the CDR3. From germline, CDR1 is SEHNR and CDR2 FQNEAQ (reference sequence).

This clone was counted only a few times. This sequence joins TRBV7-8 and TRBJ1-1; TRBD1 matches 8 bases. The CDR3 consists of 15 residues. Germline V lookup: CDR1 SGHVS, CDR2 FQNEAQ. V shed 5 bases and J 2 bases; nucleotides not matched to a gene: 7. The CDR3 DNA is TGTGCCAGCAGCGGCAGGGGGCTGCTTAACACTGAAGCTTTCTTT. It translates to CASSGRGLLNTEAFF.

This sequence joins TRBV2 and TRBJ2-1; D ambiguous. The germline V and J ends were trimmed by 7 bases and 3 bases, with 10 bases remaining between them. The CDR3 is made up of 13 amino acids. Germline V CDR1 and CDR2: SNHLY, FYNNEI. CDR3 DNA sequence: TGTGCCAGCATTAAAGGGCTCTACAATGAGCAGTTCTTC. It is translated as CASIKGLYNEQFF.

This chain uses TRBV7-9 with TRBJ1-4; TRBD1 matches 7 bases. The CDR3 runs 14 residues. V was pared by 8 bases and J by 8 bases, with 11 bases of the junction left unmatched. Germline lookup yields CDR1 SEHNR and CDR2 FQNEAQ (reference sequence). The CDR3: CASGPGQWNEKLFF. In nucleotides, the CDR3 is TGTGCCAGCGGCCCGGGACAGTGGAACGAAAAACTGTTTTTT.

The chain recombines TRBV4-2 with TRBJ2-1; 8 nucleotides line up with TRBD2. The CDR3 consists of 19 residues. J lost 9 bases, V lost 0 bases, and 19 bases had no gene match. CDR1 and CDR2 (germline): LGHNA, YNFKEQ. CDR3 amino acids: CASSQDNAGGPPGGGEQFF. DNA of the CDR3: TGTGCCAGCAGCCAAGATAATGCGGGAGGCCCTCCAGGTGGCGGTGAGCAGTTCTTC.